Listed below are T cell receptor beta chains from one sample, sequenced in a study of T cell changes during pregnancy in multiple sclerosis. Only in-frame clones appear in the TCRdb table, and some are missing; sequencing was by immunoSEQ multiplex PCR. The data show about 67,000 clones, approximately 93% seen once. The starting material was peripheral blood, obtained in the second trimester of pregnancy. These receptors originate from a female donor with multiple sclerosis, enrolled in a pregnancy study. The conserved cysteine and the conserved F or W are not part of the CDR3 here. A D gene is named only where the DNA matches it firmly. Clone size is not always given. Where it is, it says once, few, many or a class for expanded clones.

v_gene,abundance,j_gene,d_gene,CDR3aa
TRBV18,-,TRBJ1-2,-,ASSPGLTTYGYT
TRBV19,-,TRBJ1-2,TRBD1,ASSDRQGGYT
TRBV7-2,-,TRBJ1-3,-,ASSHSPSFSGNTIY
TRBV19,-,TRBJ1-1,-,ASSIDWTAEAF
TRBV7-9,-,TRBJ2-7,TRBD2,ASTQGTSFHEQY
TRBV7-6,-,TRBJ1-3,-,ASSETRGNTIY
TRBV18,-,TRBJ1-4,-,ASSQSDRNEKLF
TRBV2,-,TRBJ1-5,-,ASSERGRESNQPQH
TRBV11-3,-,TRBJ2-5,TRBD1,ASSGRQGQETQY
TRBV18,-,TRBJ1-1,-,ASSRTANTEAF
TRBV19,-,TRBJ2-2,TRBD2,ASSIKRGTTGELF
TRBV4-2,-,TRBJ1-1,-,ASSLRDLYTEAF
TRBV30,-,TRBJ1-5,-,AWSAGSVGQPQH
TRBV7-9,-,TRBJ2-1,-,ASRRGGVYNEQF
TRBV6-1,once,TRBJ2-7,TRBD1,ASSGLSGQGTYEQY
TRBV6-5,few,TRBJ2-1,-,ASRPTAYNEQF
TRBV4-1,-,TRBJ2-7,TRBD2,ASSQDMRGGRYEQY
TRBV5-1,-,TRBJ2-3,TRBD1,ASSLAFRTGYPDTQY
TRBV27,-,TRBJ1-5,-,ASSLAEDSNQPQH
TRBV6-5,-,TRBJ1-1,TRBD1,ASSYSGGALNTEAF
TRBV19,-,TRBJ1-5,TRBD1,ASKSGQGAAQPQH
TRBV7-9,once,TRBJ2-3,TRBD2,ASSLSPGLAGDTDTQY
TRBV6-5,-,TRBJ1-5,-,ASSFTYDQPQH
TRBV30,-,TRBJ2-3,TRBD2,AWNGGGFSDTQY
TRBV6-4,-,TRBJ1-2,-,ASSQDNNYGYT
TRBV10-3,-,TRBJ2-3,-,AISDRQVADTQY
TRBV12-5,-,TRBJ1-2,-,ASGSGGESYT
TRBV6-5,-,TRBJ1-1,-,ASLAPGVMNTEAF
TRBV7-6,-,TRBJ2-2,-,ASSLETHTGELF
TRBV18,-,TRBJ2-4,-,ASSPPFENIQY
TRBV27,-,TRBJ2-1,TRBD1,ASRLQGAGYNEQF
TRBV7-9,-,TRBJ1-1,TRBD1,ASSPNRGAKKNTEAF
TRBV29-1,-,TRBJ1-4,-,SVTGGTNEKLF
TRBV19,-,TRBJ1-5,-,ASRNRDQPQH
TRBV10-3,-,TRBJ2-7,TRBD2,AISESGAGGEY
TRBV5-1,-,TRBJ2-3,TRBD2,ASRQGLAGTDTQY
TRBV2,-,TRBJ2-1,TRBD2,ASMGLADNEQF
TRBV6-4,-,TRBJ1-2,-,ASSPGQVGYGYT
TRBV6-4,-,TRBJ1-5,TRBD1,ASRGRGEADSNQPQH
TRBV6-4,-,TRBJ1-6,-,ASSVGGNSPLH
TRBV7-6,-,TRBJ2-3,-,ASSLVANGGGGRDTQY
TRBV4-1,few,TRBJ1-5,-,ASSQERAGQPQH
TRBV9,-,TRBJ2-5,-,ASSVAGSQETQY
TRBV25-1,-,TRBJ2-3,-,ASSLPRGDTDTQY
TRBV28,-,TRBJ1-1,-,ASSLRVEAF
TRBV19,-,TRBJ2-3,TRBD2,ASKQAGLTDTQY
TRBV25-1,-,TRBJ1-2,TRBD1,ASSGPGQNTYGYT
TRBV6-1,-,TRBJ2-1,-,ASSDMRDAEQF
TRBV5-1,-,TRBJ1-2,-,ASSLQGGDGYT
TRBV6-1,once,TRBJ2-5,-,ASSGDLADQETQY
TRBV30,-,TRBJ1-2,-,AWGRGGYT
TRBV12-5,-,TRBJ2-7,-,ASGSTGLGNEQY
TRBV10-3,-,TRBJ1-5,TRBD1,AISGTGQGTIQPQH
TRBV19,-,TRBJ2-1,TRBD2,ASSIQREREQF
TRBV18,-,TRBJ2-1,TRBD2,ASSPRPGLAGFSHNEQF